Below, 9 T cell receptor beta chains from the same sample are listed, as sequenced in a study of T cell repertoires in cytomegalovirus infection. Via MiXCR, TCRdb re-called the reads, giving one row per CDR3 protein. This sample carries 90,000 to 120,000 distinct CDR3 sequences, around 22% of them seen once, and the ten largest clones take about two fifths. The sequencing sample was made of CD8+ T cells from PBMCs. These receptors were obtained from a human donor in good health (CMV status not recorded). Some clones in this sample may be carry-over from other donors' samples.

The CDR3 nucleotides are TGCAGCGTTCACCTTGGACTAGCGGGAACAGATACGCAGTATTTT. Amino acids: CSVHLGLAGTDTQYF. J is TRBJ2-3 and V is TRBV29-1, with 12 bases identical to TRBD2. This CDR3 is built from 15 residues. CDR1 SQVTM and CDR2 ANQGSEA come from the germline V gene. The junction had 6 bases not matched to a gene; V was cut back by 5 bases and J by 3 bases.

This clonotype came up a few times. This chain's CDR3 is CASSLDFGGLYNEQFF. Written as DNA, the CDR3 is TGCGCCAGCAGCTTGGACTTTGGCGGACTCTACAATGAGCAGTTCTTC. The chain couples TRBV5-1 to TRBJ2-1; a possible D gene is TRBD2 (5 bases). The CDR3 consists of 16 residues. Deletions cut 0 bases from V and 3 bases from J, with 13 bases between. The germline V gene has CDR1 SGHRS and CDR2 YFSETQ.

This clonotype was seen repeatedly, ten times or more. Written as DNA, the CDR3 is TGTGCCAGCAGCGCCCGTAGCGACATCCCGTTTAATGAGCAGTTCTTC. Encoded protein: CASSARSDIPFNEQFF. The chain carries TRBV7-9 and TRBJ2-1; a possible D gene is TRBD2 (5 bases). The CDR3 is 16 amino acids. V lost 5 bases and J 7 bases, leaving 21 bases between the germline ends. The germline V gene encodes CDR1 SEHNR and CDR2 FQNEAQ (reference sequence).

The chain couples TRBV25-1 to TRBJ1-2; 10 nucleotides agree with TRBD1. Germline loops: CDR1 MGHDK, CDR2 SYGVNS. The V and J ends lost 3 bases and 0 bases, in that order; junction bases with no gene match: 1. This CDR3 spans 15 amino acids. CDR3 sequence: CASSDGQGANYGYTF. The CDR3 DNA reads as TGTGCCAGCAGTGATGGACAGGGGGCTAACTATGGCTACACCTTC.

In regard to this clonotype: With a much larger clone just one base away, this may be a read error. The gene calls are TRBV7-2 and TRBJ2-7, with unresolved D. The CDR3 loop spans 12 amino acids. The germline V gene encodes CDR1 SGHTA and CDR2 FQGNSA. V was clipped by 4 bases and J by 2 bases, with 6 bases between them. The CDR3 DNA reads TGTGCCAGCAGCTCAAACCCCTACGAGCAGTACTTC. It specifies CASSSNPYEQYF.

This clonotype appeared a few times. The chain links TRBV3-1 to TRBJ2-1; possible D gene TRBD2, 6 bases. CDR1 and CDR2 from the germline V gene are LGHDT and YNNKEL (reference sequence). This CDR3 is 16 amino acids long. V was clipped by 1 base and J by 5 bases, with 15 bases between them. The CDR3 sequence is CASSQGLATPDNEQFF. CDR3 nucleotides: TGTGCCAGCAGCCAAGGCCTAGCGACGCCCGACAATGAGCAGTTCTTC.

As to this clonotype: A much larger clonotype is one base distant, so this may be a read error. The rearrangement uses TRBV6-1 and TRBJ2-5, with D tentatively TRBD1 (5 bases). The V end lost 0 bases, the J end lost 2 bases, and 13 bases lay between the germline ends. Germline loops: CDR1 MNHNS, CDR2 SASEGT. The CDR3 extends over 16 amino acids. In DNA form, the CDR3 reads TGTGCCAGCAGTGAAGCTGGGGAAGGGGTTCAAGAGACCCAGTACTTC. It codes for CASSEAGEGVQETQYF.

This clonotype was seen repeatedly, ten times or more. CDR3 DNA: TGTGCCAGTAGTCAGGGGGCGGAGACCCAGTACTTC. Protein sequence: CASSQGAETQYF. The chain links TRBV19 to TRBJ2-5; 8 bases line up with TRBD1. This CDR3 contains 12 residues. Germline V gene sequence: CDR1 LNHDA, CDR2 SQIVND (reference sequence). V lost 5 bases and J lost 5; bases outside the gene matches: 1. The whole variable domain, remainder taken from reference TRBV19 and TRBJ2-5, is DGGITQSPKYLFRKEGQNVTLSCEQNLNHDAMYWYRQDPGQGLRLIYYSQIVNDFQKGDIAEGYSVSREKKESFPLTVTSAQKNPTAFYLCASSQGAETQYFGPGTRLLVL.

This clonotype has just a few counts. The genes are TRBV28 and TRBJ2-5; possibly TRBD1 for D (6 bases). Trimming took off 6 bases at V and 2 bases at J, with 16 bases between the two ends. This CDR3 is 15 amino acids long. Germline CDR1 is MDHEN and CDR2 is SYDVKM. The CDR3 sequence is CASRPESRGQETQYF. CDR3 nucleotide sequence: TGTGCCAGCAGACCGGAGAGCAGGGGACAAGAGACCCAGTACTTC.